Described below is a single T cell receptor (beta chain) sequence and its context. Its antigen is still unknown. A multiplex PCR was run with 60 Vbeta primers and 13 Jbeta primers. Here immunoSEQ multiplex PCR was the method, and the copy in TCRdb shows in-frame clones only, minus some. The table shows around 150,000 clones, with just under 80% occurring only once. The sample originates from a study of cytomegalovirus exposure and HLA in healthy donors. Trimming took off 5 bases at V and 1 base at J, with 22 bases between the two ends. CDR1 SQVTM and CDR2 ANQGSEA come from the germline V gene. This CDR3 has 17 residues. Points from the study as a whole: A later analysis reportedly found fewer N-insertions in an Asian-associated ancestry cluster than the roughly 730-donor mean.

The clonotype was recovered from a male donor in good health and CMV-seronegative. The chain links TRBV29-1 to TRBJ2-3, with a tentative D call TRBD1 (6 bases). Sequenced material: PBMCs. CDR3 loop: CSVLKRGHPGGTDTQYF. The CDR3 DNA reads TGCAGCGTTCTTAAAAGGGGACATCCCGGGGGCACAGATACGCAGTATTTT.